This T cell receptor beta chain was sequenced in a study of T cell repertoires in cytomegalovirus infection. Study details: Used in the study were CMV epitopes, some recently identified and HLA-C-restricted, others well-studied and HLA-B-restricted. A matching HLA type, together with CMV infection, was signaled by public TCR beta signatures. Study-wide findings and caveats: People with CMV and the relevant HLA were identified by cumulative public TCR beta family frequency. CMV-specific HLA-C-restricted TCR beta clonotypes dominated the ex vivo response.

This CDR3 has 15 amino acids. Trimming removed 2 bases from V and 2 bases from J, with 11 bases in between. Germline CDR1 reads MNHEY; CDR2 reads SMNVEV (reference sequence). Regarding this clonotype: The antigen remains unidentified.

TCRdb independently ran MiXCR on the reads; one entry per CDR3 protein. In the table there are approximately 990,000 distinct CDR3 sequences, 25% to 40% of which are singletons. The rearrangement links TRBV27 to TRBJ2-3; D ambiguous. This clonotype was sampled from a human donor in good health (CMV status not recorded). Some clones in this sample may be carry-over from other donors' samples. The sequencing used cultured CD8+ T cells from PBMCs, collected from culture after CMV antigen stimulation. The CDR3 here is CASSLRNWITDTQYF. The CDR3 DNA reads TGTGCCAGCAGTTTAAGAAACTGGATCACAGATACGCAGTATTTT.